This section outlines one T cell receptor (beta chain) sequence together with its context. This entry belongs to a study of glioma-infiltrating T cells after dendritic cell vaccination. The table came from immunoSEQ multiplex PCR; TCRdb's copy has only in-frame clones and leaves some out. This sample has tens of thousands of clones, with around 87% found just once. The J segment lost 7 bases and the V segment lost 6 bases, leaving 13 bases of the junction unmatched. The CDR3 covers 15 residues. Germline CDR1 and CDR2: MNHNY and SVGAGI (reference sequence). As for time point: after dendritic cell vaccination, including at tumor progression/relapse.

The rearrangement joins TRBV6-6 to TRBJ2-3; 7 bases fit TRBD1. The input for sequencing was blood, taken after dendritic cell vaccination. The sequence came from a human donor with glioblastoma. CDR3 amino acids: CASSRAGTAIHTQYF. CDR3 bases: TGTGCCAGCAGCCGCGCCGGGACAGCGATACATACGCAGTATTTT.